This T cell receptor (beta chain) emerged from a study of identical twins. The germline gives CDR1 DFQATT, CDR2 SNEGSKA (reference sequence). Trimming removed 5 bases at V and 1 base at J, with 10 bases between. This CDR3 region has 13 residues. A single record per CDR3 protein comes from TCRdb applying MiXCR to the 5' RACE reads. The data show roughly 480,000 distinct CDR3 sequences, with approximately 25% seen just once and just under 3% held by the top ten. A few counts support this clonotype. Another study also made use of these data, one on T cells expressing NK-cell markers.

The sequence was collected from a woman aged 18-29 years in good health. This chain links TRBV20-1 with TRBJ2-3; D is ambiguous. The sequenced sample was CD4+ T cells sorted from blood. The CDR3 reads CSARQPGTDTQYF. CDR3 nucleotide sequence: TGCAGTGCTCGCCAACCAGGCACAGATACGCAGTATTTT.